These T cell receptor beta chains were read from a single sample in a study of T cells expressing NK-cell markers. TCRdb reprocessed the 5' RACE reads, keeping one entry per CDR3 protein, no DNA. Its listing shows roughly 160,000 distinct CDR3 sequences. The source material was blood T cells: a sorted CD56 or NKG2C T cell subset, CD4+ or CD8+ T cells, or bulk PBMC T cells (not recorded which). Receptors were obtained from a man aged 18-70 years in good health. Each CDR3 is given with its conserved first and last residue.

j_gene	v_gene	CDR3aa
TRBJ1-3	TRBV15	CATRDSSGNTIYF
TRBJ1-2	TRBV7-9	CASSPGQGVVGYTF
TRBJ1-5	TRBV2	CASSEDWDRVQPQHF
TRBJ1-1	TRBV7-3	CASSLGGAGTEAFF
TRBJ2-7	TRBV7-9	CAGRDGGFLDEQYF
TRBJ2-7	TRBV12-3/TRBV12-4	CASAGVLRDSNAYEQYF
TRBJ2-2	TRBV4-1	CASSQFPVFGGELFF
TRBJ2-3	TRBV20-1	CNARGLTDTDTQYF
TRBJ1-1	TRBV7-6	CASKGSGTEAFF
TRBJ2-1	TRBV19	CASSPSGGFGYNEQFF
TRBJ1-2	TRBV2	CASMLGLTGVYGYTF
TRBJ2-3	TRBV20-1	CSARDLNSVSGTQYF
TRBJ2-7	TRBV12-3/TRBV12-4	CASTADGEQYF
TRBJ2-2	TRBV19	CASSPTGLPGELFF
TRBJ2-2	TRBV4-1	CASSQVAQRDGSQPGGELFF
TRBJ1-1	TRBV20-1	CSARETGRRTEAFF
TRBJ2-2	TRBV7-9	CASSRQPINTGELFF
TRBJ2-3	TRBV6-1	CATSDSLYSDDTQYF
TRBJ2-1	TRBV7-7	CASSLGMTGEYNEQFF
TRBJ2-3	TRBV6-2/TRBV6-3	CASAPVRYGRTDTQYF
TRBJ2-5	TRBV27	CASMKVPQETQYF
TRBJ2-7	TRBV28	CASSPRVVYEQYF
TRBJ1-2	TRBV13	CASSTGQGANYGYTF
TRBJ2-2	TRBV5-1	CASSQEMSGLPNTGELFF
TRBJ2-7	TRBV3-1	CASSQDIGGASYEQYF
TRBJ1-2	TRBV7-8	CASSETGGANGYTF
TRBJ1-6	TRBV16	CASRGGNSPLHF
TRBJ2-5	TRBV7-9	CASSLVWGREETQYF
TRBJ2-1	TRBV20-1	CSARDSRQGSYEQFF
TRBJ1-6	TRBV11-2	CASSFSALSNSPLHF
TRBJ2-5	TRBV6-5	CASSYSAGGQETQYF
TRBJ2-7	TRBV6-5	CASTRDDEQYF
TRBJ2-1	TRBV5-5	CASSWVSSPYNEQFF
TRBJ1-1	TRBV10-2	CASAPGIEDRGRLEAFF
TRBJ2-3	TRBV7-9	CASSLADTLLDTDTQYF
TRBJ2-7	TRBV13	CASSLFQGVYEQYF
TRBJ2-1	TRBV7-9	CASSYRTDGKRYVSYNEQFF
TRBJ2-2	TRBV28	CASSSIFDTQNTGELFF
TRBJ2-7	TRBV12-3/TRBV12-4	CASSLTPRTEVEQYF
TRBJ2-7	TRBV6-1	CASSVDRGDHEQYF
TRBJ2-3	TRBV12-3/TRBV12-4	CASTMTSGGFTDTQYF
TRBJ2-2	TRBV27	CASSPIDGGAGELFF
TRBJ1-1	TRBV6-4	CASSERGGGGTEAFF
TRBJ1-1	TRBV13	CASSNRPGVTEAFF
TRBJ1-6	TRBV4-1	CASSQFSSPLHF
TRBJ2-2	TRBV12-3/TRBV12-4	CASSTGSLTGELFF
TRBJ2-7	TRBV27	CASSWGTGYEQYF
TRBJ1-2	TRBV7-6	CASSSGPGQNYGYTF
TRBJ2-1	TRBV12-3/TRBV12-4	CASSLGGAVPNEQFF
TRBJ1-1	TRBV7-9	CASLRGGSEAFF
TRBJ2-3	TRBV20-1	CSAFQQGRTSEAQYF
TRBJ2-7	TRBV23-1	CASSQSRPPSGTYEQYF
TRBJ1-1	TRBV12-3/TRBV12-4	CASSSEQKNTEAFF
TRBJ2-2	TRBV9	CASRGGNTGELFF